This T cell receptor beta chain comes out of a study of blood T cell repertoires in COVID-19. Study-level background: Collection of acute and convalescent COVID-19 samples took place in the United States, Italy and Spain. Sources were T cells, B-cell-depleted T cells, or PBMCs; the material itself was cDNA or gDNA.

Looked up from germline, CDR1 is GTSNPN and CDR2 is SVGIG (reference sequence). The CDR3 extends over 13 amino acids. V gave up 1 base and J gave up 3 bases, with 9 bases separating them. Clones were sequenced by immunoSEQ multiplex PCR, and TCRdb holds only the in-frame ones, with some missing. The table includes some 300,000 clones, roughly nine tenths detected once. The source is a woman between 50 and 59 years old who had been exposed to COVID-19. The sequencing sample was made of PBMCs or T cells enriched from blood (not recorded which). The V gene is TRBV30, the J gene TRBJ1-2; D possibly corresponds to TRBD1 (5 bases). CDR3 bases: TGTGCCTGGAGTGCAACAGGTTACTATGGCTACACCTTC. It is translated as CAWSATGYYGYTF.